Shown below are 12 T cell receptor beta chains from a single sample sequenced in a study of regulatory T cells in long-lasting Graves disease. Researchers made TCR beta libraries by using iRepertoire HTBI primers and running Arm-PCR on CDR3 regions. TCRdb processed the multiplex PCR reads anew with MiXCR; each CDR3 protein has one entry. The sample records almost 350,000 distinct CDR3 sequences, roughly a fifth being singletons. The time point here: persistent/refractory GD, antithyroid drugs over 5 years with positive TRAb. From PBMCs, RNA was extracted and then used to make the TCR library. The material was peripheral blood mononuclear cells (PBMCs), obtained when the disease was refractory, from a patient treated with antithyroid drugs. The origin of the receptors is a female donor with Graves disease.

Many counts were recorded for this clonotype. This chain links TRBV11-2 with TRBJ1-1; D is unresolved. This CDR3 comprises 13 residues. The V and J ends lost 6 bases and 2 bases respectively, with 10 bases between them. The germline gives CDR1 SGHAT, CDR2 FQNNGV. This chain's CDR3 is CASRFLENTEAFF. For the CDR3, the DNA is TGTGCCAGCAGGTTCCTGGAAAACACTGAAGCTTTCTTT. Based on the CDR3 plus reference TRBV11-2 and TRBJ1-1, the full variable domain is EAGVAQSPRYKIIEKRQSVAFWCNPISGHATLYWYQQILGQGPKLLIQFQNNGVVDDSQLPKDRFSAERLKGVDSTLKIQPAKLEDSAVYLCASRFLENTEAFFGQGTRLTVV.

This clonotype was seen at least ten times. The chain is built from TRBV10-3 and TRBJ1-1; 7 bases line up with TRBD1. The CDR3 is 16 residues long. V was clipped by 2 bases and J by 0 bases; unmatched bases: 6. Germline values: CDR1 ENHRY, CDR2 SYGVKD. DNA of the CDR3: TGTGCCATCAGTGAGGGCCCAGGGGGTATGAACACTGAAGCTTTCTTT. This sequence encodes CAISEGPGGMNTEAFF.

In its sample, this clonotype was seen a few times. The V and J genes are TRBV15 and TRBJ1-5; 7 positions match TRBD1. J lost 0 bases, V lost 5 bases, and 16 bases had no gene match. The germline gives CDR1 LNHNV, CDR2 YYDKDF (reference sequence). CDR3 size: 19 residues. The CDR3 nucleotides are TGTGCCACCAGCGGGGAGCCAGGGACAGCCTTGCATAGCAATCAGCCCCAGCATTTT. Protein: CATSGEPGTALHSNQPQHF.

On this clonotype itself: It may be a read error: a sequence one base away is much more abundant. The genes are TRBV25-1 and TRBJ2-5, with TRBD1 matching 7 bases. Germline V gene data show CDR1 as MGHDK and CDR2 as SYGVNS. This CDR3 is 15 amino acids long. V trimming: 2 bases; J trimming: 2 bases; junction bases outside the gene matches: 5. Written as DNA, the CDR3 is TGTGCCAGCAGTGAAACGTACAGGGGACAAGAGACCCAGTACTTC. The encoded protein is CASSETYRGQETQYF.

This chain joins TRBV19 and TRBJ1-5; no clear D gene. Trimming removed 5 bases from V and 0 bases from J, with 11 bases in between. CDR1 and CDR2 (germline): LNHDA, SQIVND (reference sequence). The CDR3 has 15 amino acids. DNA of the CDR3: TGTGCCAGTAGTGAGGCTTTGGATAGCAATCAGCCCCAGCATTTT. Its protein is CASSEALDSNQPQHF.

This clonotype has ten or more counts. This chain joins TRBV12-3 or TRBV12-4 and TRBJ1-2, with 11 positions matching TRBD1. CDR3 length equals 16 residues. J lost 5 bases, V lost 5 bases, and 10 bases had no gene match. This CDR3 reads CASSPDRGRFLYGYTF. In nucleotides, the CDR3 is TGTGCCAGCAGTCCGGACAGGGGGCGCTTCCTATATGGCTACACCTTC.

This clonotype showed up many times. The chain joins TRBV11-3 to TRBJ2-5; 8 nucleotides agree with TRBD1. V shed 5 bases, J shed 5 bases, and the junction held 13 bases outside the gene matches. CDR1 SGHNT and CDR2 YENEEA come from the germline V gene. This CDR3 comprises 16 residues. The CDR3 DNA sequence: TGTGCCAGCAGCCCCACGCCGACAGGGGCCGGGGAGACCCAGTACTTC. It specifies CASSPTPTGAGETQYF.

This chain uses TRBV6-2 or TRBV6-3 with TRBJ2-1, with D unresolved. This CDR3 is built from 13 residues. V was trimmed by 6 bases and J by 6 bases, leaving 12 bases between them. Germline V gene sequence: CDR1 MNHEY, CDR2 SVGEGT. CDR3 sequence: CASSLGRINEQFF. CDR3 nucleotide sequence: TGTGCCAGCAGCCTCGGAAGGATCAATGAGCAGTTCTTC.

This clonotype was recorded a few times. The chain joins TRBV30 to TRBJ2-4; no reliable D call. The V end lost 0 bases, the J end lost 1 base, and 22 bases lay between the germline ends. Germline CDR1 GTSNPN, CDR2 SVGIG (reference sequence). This CDR3 is built from 19 residues. CDR3 sequence: CAWSVSPGRTLKAKNIQYF. The CDR3 DNA follows: TGTGCCTGGAGTGTAAGTCCCGGACGGACGTTAAAGGCCAAAAACATTCAGTACTTC.

This clonotype was picked up a small number of times. The chain links TRBV20-1 to TRBJ2-7; D is unclear. CDR3 length: 11 residues. Trimming pared 0 bases from V and 7 bases from J, leaving 7 bases between. Germline V lookup: CDR1 DFQATT, CDR2 SNEGSKA (reference sequence). CDR3 sequence: CSARDLGEQYF. The CDR3 DNA follows: TGCAGTGCTAGAGATTTGGGGGAGCAGTACTTC.

This clonotype was counted many times. The CDR3 loop reads CASSLGLSSYNSPLHF. Here the CDR3 DNA reads TGTGCCAGCAGCTTAGGACTGAGCTCCTATAATTCACCCCTCCACTTT. The chain links TRBV7-2 to TRBJ1-6; D call uncertain. Germline V lookup: CDR1 SGHTA, CDR2 FQGNSA. The ends were cut back, 1 base at V and 0 bases at J, with 7 bases in the middle. The CDR3 has 16 residues.

This chain connects TRBV29-1 to TRBJ1-2, with D perhaps TRBD1 (5 bases). The CDR3 has 14 residues. Germline V gene lookup returns CDR1 SQVTM and CDR2 ANQGSEA. The ends were cut back, 6 bases at V and 2 bases at J, with 16 bases in the middle. CDR3 amino acids: CSVGEEGPNYGYTF. CDR3 DNA: TGCAGCGTGGGGGAGGAAGGACCCAACTATGGCTACACCTTC.